Listed below are T cell receptor beta chains from one sample, sequenced in a study of T cell responses to AZD1222 COVID-19 vaccine. The protocol was immunoSEQ multiplex PCR, while the TCRdb copy is restricted to in-frame clones and leaves out a portion. The sample holds more than 110,000 clones, roughly 88% seen once. The sample consisted of peripheral blood, taken on day 0 of AZD1222 vaccination. All receptors come from an adult in good health. Each CDR3 is given with its conserved first and last residue. Each record gives: J gene, V gene, CDR3 protein.

TRBJ1-3	TRBV11-3	CASSLQGAAGNTIYF
TRBJ2-7	TRBV28	CASGSGTTVYEQYF
TRBJ2-1	TRBV24-1	CATSDFKGPVRDEQFF
TRBJ2-5	TRBV7-2	CASSLYGLATETQYF
TRBJ2-3	TRBV12-5	CASGSPADTQYF
TRBJ1-5	TRBV4-1	CASSQGIVSDSSNQPQHF
TRBJ1-1	TRBV9	CASSVVGGGYTEAFF
TRBJ1-2	TRBV27	CASGEQPFGGYTF
TRBJ1-5	TRBV6-5	CASSTDRYNQPQHF
TRBJ1-1	TRBV15	CATSRGVNTEAFF
TRBJ2-3	TRBV27	CASSPLRGRLGDTQYF
TRBJ1-6	TRBV9	CASSVAGQNNSPLHF
TRBJ2-3	TRBV4-2	CASSQVGLAGEDTQYF
TRBJ2-5	TRBV9	CASSVGLQRGETQYF
TRBJ2-1	TRBV30	CAWSETSGGQFF
TRBJ1-5	TRBV11-2	CASSLDEYSNQPQHF
TRBJ2-7	TRBV13	CASSLAGKDYEQYF
TRBJ1-2	TRBV11-2	CASSLVVGNYGYTF
TRBJ2-2	TRBV3-1/TRBV3-2	CASSQGTGELFF
TRBJ2-6	TRBV1	CTSSQHTRPSICSGANVLTF
TRBJ2-7	TRBV6-4	CASSVSDTLREQYF
TRBJ2-3	TRBV11-3	CASSLGGAAQADTQYF
TRBJ1-1	TRBV5-4	CASSFDNTEAFF
TRBJ2-2	TRBV2	CASTRLAGGSRTGELFF
TRBJ2-1	TRBV7-8	CASGRSSEFF
TRBJ1-2	TRBV2	CATSPGTGGNYGYTF
TRBJ2-7	TRBV11-3	CASSLVGRGLRKQYF
TRBJ1-5	TRBV9	CASSVAGDRGVNQPQHF
TRBJ1-1	TRBV20-1	CSASVPVMNTEAFF
TRBJ1-2	TRBV19	CASSSPADTNNYGYTF
TRBJ1-2	TRBV3-1/TRBV3-2	CASSQPAPGTYGYTF
TRBJ1-1	TRBV10-3	CAISESGQQNTEAFF
TRBJ2-7	TRBV7-2	CASSLGPGDEQYF
TRBJ2-1	TRBV7-2	CASSAGGSSYNEQFF
TRBJ1-2	TRBV7-2	CASSPDSPGSYTF
TRBJ1-1	TRBV29-1	CSVSGSLENTEAFF
TRBJ2-7	TRBV5-1	CASSARPAGGEQYF
TRBJ1-2	TRBV5-5	CASSLGTSVYGYTF
TRBJ2-7	TRBV28	CAAGLAGSSYEQYF
TRBJ2-3	TRBV18	CASSQRQHEGDTQYF
TRBJ1-1	TRBV14	CASSRRAAGGSTEAFF
TRBJ1-2	TRBV2	CASSEPPLSYGYTF
TRBJ1-1	TRBV15	CATSGENTEAFF
TRBJ2-5	TRBV18	CASSFSGGKETQYF
TRBJ2-3	TRBV10-1	CASSDPGDGDTQYF